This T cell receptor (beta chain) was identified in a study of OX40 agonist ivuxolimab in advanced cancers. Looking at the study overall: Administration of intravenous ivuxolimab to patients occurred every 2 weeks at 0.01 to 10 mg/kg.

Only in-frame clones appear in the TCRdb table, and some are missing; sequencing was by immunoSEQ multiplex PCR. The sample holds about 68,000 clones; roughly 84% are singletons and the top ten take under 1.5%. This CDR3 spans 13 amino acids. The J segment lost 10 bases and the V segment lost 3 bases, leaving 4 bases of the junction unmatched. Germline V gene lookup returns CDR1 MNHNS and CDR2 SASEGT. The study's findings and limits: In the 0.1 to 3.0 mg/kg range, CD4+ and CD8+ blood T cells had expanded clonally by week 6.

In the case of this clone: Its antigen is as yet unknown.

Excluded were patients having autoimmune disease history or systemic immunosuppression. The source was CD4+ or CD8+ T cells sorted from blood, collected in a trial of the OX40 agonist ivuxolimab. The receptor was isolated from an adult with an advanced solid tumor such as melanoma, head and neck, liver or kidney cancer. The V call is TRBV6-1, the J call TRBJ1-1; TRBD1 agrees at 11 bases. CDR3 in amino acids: CASSEGDRGGAFF. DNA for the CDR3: TGTGCCAGCAGTGAGGGGGACAGGGGGGGAGCTTTCTTT.